The clone carrying this T cell receptor (beta chain) was seen at least ten times. These data originate in a study of T cells in Graves' hyperthyroidism and ophthalmopathy. Trimming took off 3 bases at V and 0 bases at J, with 2 bases between the two ends. This CDR3 spans 12 amino acids. The V gene's germline CDR1 is LNHDA and CDR2 SQIVND (reference sequence). Researchers took RNA transcripts and amplified the TCR beta CDR3 regions from them. The HTBI primer set was used in a first-round RT-PCR of the TCR CDR3. One entry per CDR3 protein, called by TCRdb with MiXCR from the multiplex PCR reads. Among over 700,000 distinct CDR3 sequences listed, approximately 40% were seen once.

The sample consisted of blood. The chain uses TRBV19 and TRBJ1-1; D is ambiguous. The TCR was taken from a young man with Graves' hyperthyroidism. The CDR3 nucleotides are TGTGCCAGTAGTATGCTGAACACTGAAGCTTTCTTT. Translated: CASSMLNTEAFF.